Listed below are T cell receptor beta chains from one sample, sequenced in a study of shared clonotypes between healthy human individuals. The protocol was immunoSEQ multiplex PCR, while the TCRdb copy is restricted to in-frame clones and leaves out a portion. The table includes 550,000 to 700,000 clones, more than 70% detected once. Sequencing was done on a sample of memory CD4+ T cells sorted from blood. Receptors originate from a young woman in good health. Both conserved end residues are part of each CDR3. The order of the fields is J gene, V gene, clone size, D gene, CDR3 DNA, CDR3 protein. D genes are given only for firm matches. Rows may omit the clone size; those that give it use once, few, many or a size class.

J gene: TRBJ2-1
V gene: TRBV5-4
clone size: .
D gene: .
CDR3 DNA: TGTGCCAGCGCGCGGACCTTAAACAGGGTCGATGAGCAGTTCTTC
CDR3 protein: CASARTLNRVDEQFF

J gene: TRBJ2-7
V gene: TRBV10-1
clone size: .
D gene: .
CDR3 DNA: TGCGCCAGCAGTGACCAGATTTACGAGCAGTACTTC
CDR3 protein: CASSDQIYEQYF

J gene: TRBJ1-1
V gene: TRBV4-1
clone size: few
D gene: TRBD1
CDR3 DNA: TGCGCCAGCAGCCCGCGACTCCGGGACAGTGAAGCTTTCTTT
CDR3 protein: CASSPRLRDSEAFF

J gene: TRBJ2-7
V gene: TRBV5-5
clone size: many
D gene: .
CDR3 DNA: TGTGCCAGCAGCTTGGATTACAAGCGGAACGTCAAGGGCTACGAGCAGTACTTC
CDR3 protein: CASSLDYKRNVKGYEQYF

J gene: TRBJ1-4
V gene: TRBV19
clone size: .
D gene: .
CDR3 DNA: TGTGCCAGTAGTATAGGAGGGGCAACTAATGAAAAACTGTTTTTT
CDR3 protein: CASSIGGATNEKLFF

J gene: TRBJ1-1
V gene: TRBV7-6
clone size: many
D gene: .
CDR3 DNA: TGTGCCAGCAGCTTAGCAAATGGGGGTGAAGCTTTCTTT
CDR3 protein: CASSLANGGEAFF

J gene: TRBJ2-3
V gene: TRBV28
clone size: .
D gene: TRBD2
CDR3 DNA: TGTGCCATAAACGCGGCGGGAGAAGGTGATACGCAGTATTTT
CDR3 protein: CAINAAGEGDTQYF

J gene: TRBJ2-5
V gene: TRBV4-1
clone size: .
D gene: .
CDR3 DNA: TGCGCCAGCAGCCAAGATTCACCCCCGGCGCCTCCCCTTCAAGAGACCCAGTACTTC
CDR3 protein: CASSQDSPPAPPLQETQYF

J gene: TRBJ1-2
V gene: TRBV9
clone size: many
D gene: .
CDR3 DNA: TGTGCCAGCAGCGTAAAACTTCGGTTGGCTAACTATGGCTACACCTTC
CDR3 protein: CASSVKLRLANYGYTF

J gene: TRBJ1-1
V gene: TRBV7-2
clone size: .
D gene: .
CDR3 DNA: TGTGCCAGCAGCCCCAGCGGGGGCCAGAACACTGAAGCTTTCTTT
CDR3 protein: CASSPSGGQNTEAFF

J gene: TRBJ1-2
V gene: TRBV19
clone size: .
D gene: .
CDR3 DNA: TGTGCCAGTAGGACAAACACCGGGGGATCGTTAAACTATGGCTACACCTTC
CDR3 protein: CASRTNTGGSLNYGYTF

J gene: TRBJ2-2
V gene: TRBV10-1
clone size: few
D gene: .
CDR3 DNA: TGCGCCAGCAGACGGATGTCGAACACCGGGGAGCTGTTTTTT
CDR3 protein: CASRRMSNTGELFF

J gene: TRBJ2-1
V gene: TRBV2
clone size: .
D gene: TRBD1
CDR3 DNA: TGTGCCAGCACCCGAGAGTCAGGGGGCAATGAGCAGTTCTTC
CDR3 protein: CASTRESGGNEQFF

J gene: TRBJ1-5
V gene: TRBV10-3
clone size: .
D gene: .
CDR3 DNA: TGTGCCATCAGGGATGGGGATCATCAGCCCCAGCATTTT
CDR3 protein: CAIRDGDHQPQHF

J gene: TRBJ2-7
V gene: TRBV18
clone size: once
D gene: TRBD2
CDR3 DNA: TGTGCCAGCTCACCGGGACTAGCGGGAGGTAGGAGTCTCTACGAGCAGTACTTC
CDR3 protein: CASSPGLAGGRSLYEQYF